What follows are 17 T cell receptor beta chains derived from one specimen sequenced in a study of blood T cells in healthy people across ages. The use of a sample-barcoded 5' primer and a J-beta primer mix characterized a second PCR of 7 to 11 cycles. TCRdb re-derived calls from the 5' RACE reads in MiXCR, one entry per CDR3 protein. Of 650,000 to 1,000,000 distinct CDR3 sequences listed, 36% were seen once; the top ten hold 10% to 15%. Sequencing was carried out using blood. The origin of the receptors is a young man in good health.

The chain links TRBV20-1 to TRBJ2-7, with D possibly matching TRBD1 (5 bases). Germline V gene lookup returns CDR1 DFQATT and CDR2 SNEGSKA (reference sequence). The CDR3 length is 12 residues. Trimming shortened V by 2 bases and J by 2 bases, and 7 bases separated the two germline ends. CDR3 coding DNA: TGCAGTGCTAGACAGGGTACCTACGAGCAGTACTTC. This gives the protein CSARQGTYEQYF.

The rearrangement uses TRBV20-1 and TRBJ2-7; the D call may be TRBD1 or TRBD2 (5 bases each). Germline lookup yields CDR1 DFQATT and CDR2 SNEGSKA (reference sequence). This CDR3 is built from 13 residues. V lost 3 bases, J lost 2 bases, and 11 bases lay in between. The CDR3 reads CSASFRGAYEQYF. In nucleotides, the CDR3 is TGCAGTGCTAGCTTTAGGGGAGCCTACGAGCAGTACTTC.

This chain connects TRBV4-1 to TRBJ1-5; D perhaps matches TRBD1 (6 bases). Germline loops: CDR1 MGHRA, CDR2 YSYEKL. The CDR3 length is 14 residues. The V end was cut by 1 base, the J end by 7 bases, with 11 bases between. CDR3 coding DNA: TGCGCCAGCAGCCAAGGACAGGTTCGACAGCCCCAGCATTTT. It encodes CASSQGQVRQPQHF.

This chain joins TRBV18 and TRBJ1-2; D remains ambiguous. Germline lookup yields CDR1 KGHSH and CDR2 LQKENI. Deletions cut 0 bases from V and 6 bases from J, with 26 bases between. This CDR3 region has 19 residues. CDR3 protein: CASSPPITQLPFRVDGYTF. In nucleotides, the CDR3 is TGTGCCAGCTCACCACCGATTACCCAGCTCCCCTTTAGGGTTGATGGCTACACCTTC.

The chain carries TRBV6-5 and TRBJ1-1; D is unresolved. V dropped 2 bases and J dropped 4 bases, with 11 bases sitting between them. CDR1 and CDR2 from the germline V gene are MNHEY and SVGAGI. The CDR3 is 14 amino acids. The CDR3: CASSYGGLSTEAFF. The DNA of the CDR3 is TGTGCCAGCAGTTACGGCGGGCTGAGCACTGAAGCTTTCTTT.

The DNA for the CDR3 is TGTGCCAGCAGCCCGACCGGTCGGAGTAAGGAAAAACTGTTTTTT. The encoded protein is CASSPTGRSKEKLFF. This chain connects TRBV12-3 or TRBV12-4 to TRBJ1-4; no clear D gene. The CDR3 has 15 amino acids. Trimming cost V 6 bases and J 8 bases, with 19 bases left between them.

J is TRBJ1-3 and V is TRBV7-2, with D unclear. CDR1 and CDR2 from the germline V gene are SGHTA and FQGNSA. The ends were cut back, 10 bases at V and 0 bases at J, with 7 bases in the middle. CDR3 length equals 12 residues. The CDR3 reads CAISDSGNTIYF. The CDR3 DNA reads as TGTGCCATCTCAGACTCTGGAAACACCATATATTTT.

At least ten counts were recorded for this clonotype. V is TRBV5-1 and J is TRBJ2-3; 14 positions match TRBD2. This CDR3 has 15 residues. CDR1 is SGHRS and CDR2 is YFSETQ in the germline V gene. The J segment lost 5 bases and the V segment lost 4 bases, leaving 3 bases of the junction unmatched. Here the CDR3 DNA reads TGCGCCAGCAGCGGGACTAGCGGGGGTGGAGATACGCAGTATTTT. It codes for CASSGTSGGGDTQYF.

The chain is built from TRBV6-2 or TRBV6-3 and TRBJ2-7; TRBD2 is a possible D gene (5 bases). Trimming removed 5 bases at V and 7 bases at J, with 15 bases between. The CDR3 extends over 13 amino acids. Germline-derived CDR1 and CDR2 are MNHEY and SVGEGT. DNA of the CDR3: TGTGCCAGCAGTGCCGGACTTTTCGGTGAGCAGTACTTC. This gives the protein CASSAGLFGEQYF.

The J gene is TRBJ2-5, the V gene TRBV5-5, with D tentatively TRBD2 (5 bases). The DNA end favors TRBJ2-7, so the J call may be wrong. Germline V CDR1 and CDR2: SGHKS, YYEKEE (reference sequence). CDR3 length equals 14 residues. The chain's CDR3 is CASSFRGSGIEQYF. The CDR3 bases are TGTGCCAGCAGCTTTCGGGGATCTGGGATCGAGCAGTACTTC.

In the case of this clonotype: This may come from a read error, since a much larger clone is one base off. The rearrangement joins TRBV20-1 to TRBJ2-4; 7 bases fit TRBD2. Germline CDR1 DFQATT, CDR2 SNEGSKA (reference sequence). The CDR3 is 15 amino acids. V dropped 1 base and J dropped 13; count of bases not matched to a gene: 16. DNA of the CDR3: TGCAGTGCTAGAGGTGCGGGAGTGGGAACGCGAACCCAGTACTTC. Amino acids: CSARGAGVGTRTQYF.

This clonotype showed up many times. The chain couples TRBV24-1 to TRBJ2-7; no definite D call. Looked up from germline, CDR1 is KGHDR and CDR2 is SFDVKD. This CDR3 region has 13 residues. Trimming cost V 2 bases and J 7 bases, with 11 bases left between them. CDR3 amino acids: CATSDSHNGEQYF. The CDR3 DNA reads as TGTGCCACCAGTGATTCCCACAACGGTGAGCAGTACTTC.

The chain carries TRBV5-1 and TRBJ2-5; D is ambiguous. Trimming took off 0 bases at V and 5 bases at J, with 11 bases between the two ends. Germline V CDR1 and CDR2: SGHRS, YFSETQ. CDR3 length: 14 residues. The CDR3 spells CASSLEAPDETQYF. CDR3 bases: TGCGCCAGCAGCTTGGAGGCCCCGGACGAGACCCAGTACTTC.

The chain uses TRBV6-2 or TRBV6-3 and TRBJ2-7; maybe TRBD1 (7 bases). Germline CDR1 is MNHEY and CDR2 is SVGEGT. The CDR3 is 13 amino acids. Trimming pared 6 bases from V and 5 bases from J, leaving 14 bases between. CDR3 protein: CASRGGGGHEQYF. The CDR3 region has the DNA TGTGCCAGCAGGGGAGGAGGGGGCCACGAGCAGTACTTC.

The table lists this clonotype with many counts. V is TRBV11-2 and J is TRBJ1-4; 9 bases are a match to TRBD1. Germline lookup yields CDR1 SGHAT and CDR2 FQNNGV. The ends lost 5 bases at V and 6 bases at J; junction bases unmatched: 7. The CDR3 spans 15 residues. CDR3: CASSPWRTGDEKLFF. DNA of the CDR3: TGTGCCAGCAGCCCATGGAGGACAGGGGATGAAAAACTGTTTTTT.

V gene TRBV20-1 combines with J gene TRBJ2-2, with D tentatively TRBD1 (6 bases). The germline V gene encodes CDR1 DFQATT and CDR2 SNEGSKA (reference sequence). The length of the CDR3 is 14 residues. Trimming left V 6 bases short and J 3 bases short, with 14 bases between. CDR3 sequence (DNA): TGCAGTGCGCCCGACAGGATTGACACCGGGGAGCTGTTTTTT. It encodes CSAPDRIDTGELFF.

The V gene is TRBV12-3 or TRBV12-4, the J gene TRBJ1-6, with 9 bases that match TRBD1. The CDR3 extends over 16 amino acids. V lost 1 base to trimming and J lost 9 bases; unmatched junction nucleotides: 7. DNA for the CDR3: TGTGCCAGCAGTTTAGAGGGGGGACAGGGTGGTTCACCCCTCCACTTT. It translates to CASSLEGGQGGSPLHF.